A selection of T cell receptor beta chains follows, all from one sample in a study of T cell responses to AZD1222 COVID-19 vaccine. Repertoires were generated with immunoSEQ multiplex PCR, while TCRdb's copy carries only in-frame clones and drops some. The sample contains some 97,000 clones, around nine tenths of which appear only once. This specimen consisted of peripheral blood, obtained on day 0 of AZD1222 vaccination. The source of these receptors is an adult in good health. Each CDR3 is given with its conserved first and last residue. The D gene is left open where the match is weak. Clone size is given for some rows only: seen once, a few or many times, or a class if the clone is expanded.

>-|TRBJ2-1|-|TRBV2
TGTGCCAGCAGTGAATCCGAATGGCAGTTCTTC
CASSESEWQFF
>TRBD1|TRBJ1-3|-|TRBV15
TGTGCCACCAGCCTACAGGGGGGTAACACCATATATTTT
CATSLQGGNTIYF
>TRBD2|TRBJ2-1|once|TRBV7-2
TGTGCCAGCAGCCCTCGAAGCGGGAAGTTCTTC
CASSPRSGKFF
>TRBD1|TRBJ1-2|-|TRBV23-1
TGCGCCAGCAGTCAACAACAGGGGCCTAACTATGGCTACACCTTC
CASSQQQGPNYGYTF
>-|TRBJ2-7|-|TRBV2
TGTGCCAGCAGTGAAGGGAACTCCTACGAGCAGTACTTC
CASSEGNSYEQYF
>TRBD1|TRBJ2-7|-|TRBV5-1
TGCGCCAGCACCCGGACAGGGGGGATTTACGAGCAGTACTTC
CASTRTGGIYEQYF
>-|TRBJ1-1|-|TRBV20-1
TGCAGTGCTAGTAACGAGATCACTGAAGCTTTCTTT
CSASNEITEAFF
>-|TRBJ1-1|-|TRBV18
TGTGCCAGCTCACCGCCCGAGTCCTTAAAAATGAACACTGAAGCTTTCTTT
CASSPPESLKMNTEAFF
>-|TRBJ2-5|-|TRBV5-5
TGTGCCAGCAGCTTGGGTCAGACTGGGGAGACCCAGTACTTC
CASSLGQTGETQYF
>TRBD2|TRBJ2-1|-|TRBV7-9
TGTGCCAGCAGCTTAGGTCTAGCGGGAGGGCGCGAGCAGTTCTTC
CASSLGLAGGREQFF
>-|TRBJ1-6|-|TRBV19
TGTGCCAGTAGGTTCAGAACCAGGAGCTCCTATAATTCACCCCTCCACTTT
CASRFRTRSSYNSPLHF
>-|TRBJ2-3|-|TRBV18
TGTGCCAGCTCACCACCAATCGGAGATACGCAGTATTTT
CASSPPIGDTQYF
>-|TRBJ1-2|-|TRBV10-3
TGTGCCATCAGTGAGTCGATCGGGGACGGTGGCTACACCTTC
CAISESIGDGGYTF
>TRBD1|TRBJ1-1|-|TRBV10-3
TGTGCCATCAGGGGACAGGGGAACACTGAAGCTTTCTTT
CAIRGQGNTEAFF
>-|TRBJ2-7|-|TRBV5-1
TGCGCCAGCAGCTTGGACAGGACAGCCTACGAGCAGTACTTC
CASSLDRTAYEQYF
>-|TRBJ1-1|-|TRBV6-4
TGTGCCAGCAGTGACAAGGCGAACACTGAAGCTTTCTTT
CASSDKANTEAFF
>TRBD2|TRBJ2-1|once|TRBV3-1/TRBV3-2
TGTGCCAGCAGCCAAATCGGGAGGGCCATGTTCTTC
CASSQIGRAMFF
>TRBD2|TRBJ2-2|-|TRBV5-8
TGTGCCAGCAAGATGGCGGGAGGGAACACCGGGGAGCTGTTTTTT
CASKMAGGNTGELFF
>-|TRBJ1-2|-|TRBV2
TGTGCCAGCAGTAGTCCCCCACAGGGTTATGGCTACACCTTC
CASSSPPQGYGYTF
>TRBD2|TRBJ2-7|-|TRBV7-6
TGTGCCAGCAGCTCGGGGGGGGGCCTCCTGGAGCAGTACTTC
CASSSGGGLLEQYF
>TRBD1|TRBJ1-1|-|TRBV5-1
TGCGCCAGCAGCTTGTACAGGGGTCCTGAAGCTTTCTTT
CASSLYRGPEAFF
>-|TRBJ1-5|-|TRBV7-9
TGTGCCAGCAGCCTGACCGGTTCGGGAGGGGGAAATCAGCCCCAGCATTTT
CASSLTGSGGGNQPQHF
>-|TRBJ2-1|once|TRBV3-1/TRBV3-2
TGTGCCAGCAGCCAAGATAGTGCCCGTCCTGCGGGTGAGCAGTTCTTC
CASSQDSARPAGEQFF
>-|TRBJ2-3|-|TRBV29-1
TGCAGCGTTGTAGGTAGGGGACGTGAGGCGGGCACAGATACGCAGTATTTT
CSVVGRGREAGTDTQYF
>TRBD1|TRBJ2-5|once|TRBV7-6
TGTGCCAGCAGGGGGTGGACAGGCCCTCAAGAGACCCAGTACTTC
CASRGWTGPQETQYF
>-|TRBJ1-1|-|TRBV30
TGTGCCTGGAGTGTAAGGGCCAACACTGAAGCTTTCTTT
CAWSVRANTEAFF
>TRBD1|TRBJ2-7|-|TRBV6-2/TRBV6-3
TGTGCCAGCAGTTATCTCAGGACAGGGAAGTACGAGCAGTACTTC
CASSYLRTGKYEQYF
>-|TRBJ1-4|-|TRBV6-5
TGTGCCAGCAGACCCTGGGGGTCCGAAAAACTGTTTTTT
CASRPWGSEKLFF
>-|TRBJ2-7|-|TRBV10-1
TGCGCCAGCAGTGAGTCGATTGACACCACCTACGAGCAGTACTTC
CASSESIDTTYEQYF
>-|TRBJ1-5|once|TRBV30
TGTGCCTGGAGTGTAGGTGGGGCGATAAGCAATCAGCCCCAGCATTTT
CAWSVGGAISNQPQHF
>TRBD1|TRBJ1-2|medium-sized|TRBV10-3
TGTGCCAGGGAGATCAGGGGGCTTGACTATGGCTACACCTTC
CAREIRGLDYGYTF
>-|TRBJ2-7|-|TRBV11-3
TGTGCCAGCAGCTCCTCGCTTGCCTCCTCCGAGGGCGAGCAGTACTTC
CASSSSLASSEGEQYF
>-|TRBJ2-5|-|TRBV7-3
TGTGCCAGCAGCTTATGGGCCGGCCAAGAGACCCAGTACTTC
CASSLWAGQETQYF
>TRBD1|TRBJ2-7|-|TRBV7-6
TGTGCCAGCAGCCTAGAGGGGACAGGGCTCCACGAGCAGTACTTC
CASSLEGTGLHEQYF
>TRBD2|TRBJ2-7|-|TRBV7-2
TGTGCCTCCCAGGCTAGCGGGACGGCCGAGCAGTACTTC
CASQASGTAEQYF
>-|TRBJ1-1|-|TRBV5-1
TGCGCCAGCAGAGGCGGGACTCCCGCAAACACTGAAGCTTTCTTT
CASRGGTPANTEAFF
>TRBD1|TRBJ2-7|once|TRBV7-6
TGTGCCAGCAGCCCGAGGACAGGCCTCTACGAGCAGTACTTC
CASSPRTGLYEQYF
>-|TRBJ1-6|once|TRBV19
TGTGCCTCTTCCGACCGTAATTCACCCCTCCACTTT
CASSDRNSPLHF
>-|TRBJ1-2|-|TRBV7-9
TGTGCCAGCAGCTTAGAATCGGGGTTGAATGTTGGCTACACCTTC
CASSLESGLNVGYTF
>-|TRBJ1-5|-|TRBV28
TGTGCCAGCAGTTTGAGGCAGATCCAGCATTTT
CASSLRQIQHF
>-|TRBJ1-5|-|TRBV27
TGTGCCAGCAGTTCAGGGGCAGGTGGTCAGCCCCAGCATTTT
CASSSGAGGQPQHF
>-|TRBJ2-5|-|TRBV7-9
TGTGCCAGCAGCCCGGGACGGCCAAACCAAGAGACCCAGTACTTC
CASSPGRPNQETQYF